The clone carrying this T cell receptor (beta chain) turned up a few times. A second PCR, run for roughly 7 to 11 cycles, used a sample-barcoded 5' primer plus a J-beta primer mix. TCRdb recomputed calls from the 5' RACE reads with MiXCR, one row per CDR3 protein. The sample holds around 1,900,000 distinct CDR3 sequences, 30% to 40% seen once. These data originate in a study of blood T cells in healthy people across ages. Trimming stripped 4 bases from V and 3 bases from J, with 16 bases between. From germline, CDR1 is MDHEN and CDR2 SYDVKM. The length of the CDR3 is 15 residues. This chain uses TRBV28 with TRBJ2-7; the D gene is possibly TRBD2 (6 bases). The sequence was obtained from a human donor in good health. Sequenced sample: blood. The CDR3 reads CASSSSGTGDYEQYF. Written as DNA, the CDR3 is TGTGCCAGCAGTTCCTCCGGGACGGGAGACTACGAGCAGTACTTC.